This TCR beta chain was recorded in a study of T cell responses to AZD1222 COVID-19 vaccine. Overall study: Researchers grouped second doses given at about 4 or about 12 weeks into one pool. Study results and limitations: Most donors were white British, females outnumbered males, and clonal diversity was possibly underestimated. Regions 160-218 and 743-854 held dominance among vaccine-associated CD4 TCRs, which spanned spike.

Between the trimmed V and J ends, which lost 7 bases and 0 bases, there was a span of 11 bases. This CDR3 region has 14 residues. Germline V CDR1 and CDR2: SNHLY, FYNNEI. Concerning this clone itself: The target antigen is unknown.

TCRdb keeps only in-frame clones here, not all; method: immunoSEQ multiplex PCR. The sample lists 140,000 or so clones, 88% seen once, with roughly 3% in the top ten. This clonotype originated in an adult in good health. This specimen consisted of peripheral blood, obtained on day 0 of AZD1222 vaccination. The V and J genes are TRBV2 and TRBJ2-3; D not resolved. In DNA form, the CDR3 reads TGTGCCAGCATGCCCGGGCCGAGCACAGATACGCAGTATTTT. It translates to CASMPGPSTDTQYF.